Sequencing of this T cell receptor beta chain was carried out in a study of shared clonotypes between healthy human individuals. About the research overall: Per-donor plates numbered three CD4 naive, three CD4 memory, two CD8 naive and one CD8 memory. Regarding the study as a whole: Four donors shared 4.5% to 6.5% of their naive CD4 clonotypes.

The V end was cut by 6 bases, the J end by 4 bases, with 18 bases between. The germline V gene has CDR1 MNHNY and CDR2 SVGAGI (reference sequence). The CDR3 runs to 15 residues. Comment on this clone: Its antigen is unknown.

Clones were sequenced by immunoSEQ multiplex PCR, and TCRdb holds only the in-frame ones, with some missing. The table lists about 2 million clones, 85% to 95% of them singletons. The source material was naive CD4+ T cells sorted from blood. Regarding subset: CD45RA+ positively selected. The chain joins TRBV6-6 to TRBJ1-2, with D possibly matching TRBD1 (6 bases). The TCR originated in a man aged 18-30 years in good health. Written as DNA, the CDR3 is TGTGCCAGCAGCTCCCGGGACATCCTCCCCTATGGCTACACCTTC. Protein: CASSSRDILPYGYTF.